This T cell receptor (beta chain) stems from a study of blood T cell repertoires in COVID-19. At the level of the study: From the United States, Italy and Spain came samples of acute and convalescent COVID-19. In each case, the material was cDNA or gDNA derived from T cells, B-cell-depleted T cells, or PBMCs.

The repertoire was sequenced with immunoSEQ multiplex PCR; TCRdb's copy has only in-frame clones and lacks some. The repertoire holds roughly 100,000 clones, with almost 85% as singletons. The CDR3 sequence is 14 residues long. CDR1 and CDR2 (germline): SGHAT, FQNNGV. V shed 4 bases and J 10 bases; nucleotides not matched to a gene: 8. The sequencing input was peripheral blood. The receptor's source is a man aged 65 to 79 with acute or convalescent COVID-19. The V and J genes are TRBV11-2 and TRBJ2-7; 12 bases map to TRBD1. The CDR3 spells CASSWSGTGGVQYF. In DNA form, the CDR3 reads TGTGCCAGCAGCTGGTCCGGGACAGGGGGCGTACAGTACTTC.